This TCR beta chain originates from a study of T cells of healthy individuals. Trimming cost V 7 bases and J 1 base, with 15 bases left between them. Germline V lookup: CDR1 MDHEN, CDR2 SYDVKM. The CDR3 runs to 15 residues. TCRdb used MiXCR to reprocess the 5' RACE reads, holding one entry per CDR3 protein. The sample holds more than 85,000 distinct CDR3 sequences, 17% seen once. The V gene is TRBV28, the J gene TRBJ2-3; D is perhaps TRBD1 (6 bases). The receptor was isolated from a human donor in good health. The CDR3 sequence: CASNHRVTGTDTQYF. In DNA form, the CDR3 reads TGTGCCAGCAATCACAGGGTGACGGGCACAGATACGCAGTATTTT.